Shown below are 24 T cell receptor beta chains from a single sample sequenced in a study of T cells in Graves' hyperthyroidism and ophthalmopathy. TCR beta CDR3 sequences were amplified from RNA transcripts. The study used the HTBI primer set for a first-round RT-PCR of the TCR CDR3. TCRdb recomputed calls from the multiplex PCR reads with MiXCR, one row per CDR3 protein. This sample has around 450,000 distinct CDR3 sequences; around a sixth occur once, and the top ten carry 13% to 15%. The sequenced sample was blood. Receptors were obtained from a woman between 18 and 29 years old with Graves' hyperthyroidism.

This clonotype appeared a few times. The V gene is TRBV13, the J gene TRBJ2-2; 10 nucleotides match TRBD1. V dropped 5 bases and J dropped 5; count of bases not matched to a gene: 11. CDR1 is PRHDT and CDR2 is FYEKMQ in the germline V gene (reference sequence). The CDR3 is made up of 17 amino acids. CDR3 DNA: TGTGCCAGCAGCCTCCTTGAGGGACAGGGGCTTACCGGGGAGCTGTTTTTT. Translated: CASSLLEGQGLTGELFF.

This clonotype was seen a handful of times. V usage is TRBV12-3 or TRBV12-4 and J usage is TRBJ2-3; the D call may be TRBD1 or TRBD2 (5 bases each). This CDR3 comprises 16 residues. V lost 4 bases, J lost 0 bases, and 14 bases lay in between. The DNA for the CDR3 is TGTGCCAGCAGTTCCCGGTGGGGGACGAGCACAGATACGCAGTATTTT. It encodes CASSSRWGTSTDTQYF.

This chain links TRBV28 with TRBJ2-1, with no clear D. The length of the CDR3 is 11 residues. V dropped 3 bases and J dropped 15 bases, with 12 bases sitting between them. In germline, CDR1 is MDHEN, CDR2 SYDVKM. This CDR3 reads CASSFPPRVFF. CDR3 coding DNA: TGTGCCAGCAGTTTCCCGCCAAGGGTGTTCTTC.

This clonotype was seen at least ten times. CDR3 sequence (DNA): TGCGCCAGCAGCTCTGGACAGGGATTGTCGTGGGAGCTGTTTTTT. It translates to CASSSGQGLSWELFF. The V and J genes are TRBV5-1 and TRBJ2-2; 8 nucleotides line up with TRBD1. Looked up from germline, CDR1 is SGHRS and CDR2 is YFSETQ. CDR3 size: 15 residues. V shed 3 bases and J 9 bases; nucleotides not matched to a gene: 10.

The sample holds a few counts of this clonotype. V gene TRBV10-3 combines with J gene TRBJ2-3, with D possibly being TRBD1 (8 bases). Trimming took 11 bases from V and 3 from J, leaving 18 bases between them. This CDR3 region has 14 residues. In germline, CDR1 is ENHRY, CDR2 SYGVKD. The CDR3 is CAVRTQGGTDTQYF. The CDR3 region has the DNA TGTGCCGTCCGGACACAGGGGGGGACAGATACGCAGTATTTT.

This clonotype was counted only a few times. V and J are TRBV7-9 and TRBJ2-2, with 7 bases fitting TRBD1. The germline gives CDR1 SEHNR, CDR2 FQNEAQ (reference sequence). The CDR3 totals 15 residues. With V trimmed by 5 bases and J by 4 bases, 7 bases remained unmatched. The CDR3 here is CASSVSGTATGELFF. The CDR3 nucleotides are TGTGCCAGCAGCGTCTCCGGGACAGCCACCGGGGAGCTGTTTTTT. The full variable domain, completed using reference TRBV7-9 and TRBJ2-2, is DTGVSQNPRHKITKRGQNVTFRCDPISEHNRLYWYRQTLGQGPEFLTYFQNEAQLEKSRLLSDRFSAERPKGSFSTLEIQRTEQGDSAMYLCASSVSGTATGELFFGEGSRLTVL.

This clonotype was observed many times. The chain recombines TRBV20-1 with TRBJ1-5, with D perhaps TRBD1 (5 bases). Trimming removed 2 bases from V and 4 bases from J, with 18 bases in between. CDR3 size: 16 residues. Germline V gene data show CDR1 as DFQATT and CDR2 as SNEGSKA (reference sequence). CDR3 coding DNA: TGCAGTGCTAGACCGCCATTGGGGGGGGGGAATCAGCCCCAGCATTTT. Protein product: CSARPPLGGGNQPQHF.

This clonotype was seen a handful of times. V usage is TRBV6-2 or TRBV6-3 and J usage is TRBJ2-2, with D hard to call. CDR1 is MNHEY and CDR2 is SVGEGT in the germline V gene. Trimming took off 0 bases at V and 7 bases at J, with 9 bases between the two ends. This CDR3 region has 14 residues. The CDR3, as DNA: TGTGCCAGCAGTTACTCGACGCTCCTCGGGGAGCTGTTTTTT. Protein: CASSYSTLLGELFF.

The genes are TRBV6-1 and TRBJ1-5; D is possibly TRBD1 (6 bases). Per the germline V gene, CDR1 is MNHNS and CDR2 is SASEGT. This CDR3 spans 13 amino acids. Trimming stripped 6 bases from V and 7 bases from J, with 13 bases between. CDR3 DNA: TGTGCCAGCAGCCCTACAGGGCACCAGCCCCAGCATTTT. Amino acids: CASSPTGHQPQHF.

This clonotype was counted ten times or more. The chain carries TRBV11-2 and TRBJ2-6; D unresolved. Deletions cut 3 bases from V and 0 bases from J, with 9 bases between. This CDR3 is 16 amino acids long. CDR1 and CDR2 (germline): SGHAT, FQNNGV. The CDR3 protein is CASSLRQSSGANVLTF. As DNA, the CDR3 is TGTGCCAGCAGCTTGAGGCAGAGCTCTGGGGCCAACGTCCTGACTTTC.

This clonotype was recorded at least ten times. The CDR3 sequence: CSVQGTSAQETQYF. DNA for the CDR3: TGCAGCGTTCAGGGGACTAGCGCTCAAGAGACCCAGTACTTC. This chain connects TRBV29-1 to TRBJ2-5; 10 bases align to TRBD2. Germline trimming cut 5 bases from V and 2 bases from J; bases unmatched to any gene: 5. This CDR3 contains 14 residues. CDR1 is SQVTM and CDR2 is ANQGSEA in the germline V gene.

This clonotype was recorded a few times. The V call is TRBV27, the J call TRBJ2-7; TRBD2 matches at 8 bases. The length of the CDR3 is 16 residues. V trimming: 6 bases; J trimming: 3 bases; junction bases outside the gene matches: 13. Germline-derived CDR1 and CDR2 are MNHEY and SMNVEV (reference sequence). The CDR3 is CASSQEKGLGGYEQYF. The CDR3 DNA follows: TGTGCCAGCAGCCAAGAGAAGGGACTAGGAGGCTACGAGCAGTACTTC.

This clonotype was observed a handful of times. This chain joins TRBV4-2 and TRBJ2-1, with 9 bases fitting TRBD2. Unmatched junction bases numbered 4, after V lost 3 bases and J lost 7 bases. This CDR3 has 14 residues. The germline V gene encodes CDR1 LGHNA and CDR2 YNFKEQ. The CDR3 DNA sequence: TGTGCCAGCAGCCAGGGCGGGGGGGATAATGAGCAGTTCTTC. It translates to CASSQGGGDNEQFF.

The rearrangement joins TRBV20-1 to TRBJ2-7; possible D gene TRBD1, 5 bases. CDR1 and CDR2 from the germline V gene are DFQATT and SNEGSKA (reference sequence). Trimming cost V 3 bases and J 2 bases, with 14 bases left between them. The CDR3 runs 14 residues. CDR3 in amino acids: CSARTVPPPYEQYF. The CDR3 DNA follows: TGCAGTGCTAGGACAGTCCCTCCTCCCTACGAGCAGTACTTC.

This clonotype was observed at least ten times. The CDR3 is CASSRADSQLRGYTF. The CDR3 DNA reads as TGTGCCAGCAGCCGGGCCGACAGCCAACTACGTGGCTACACCTTC. This chain links TRBV28 with TRBJ1-2, with TRBD1 as a possible D gene (5 bases). Germline CDR1 is MDHEN and CDR2 is SYDVKM. V lost 6 bases to trimming and J lost 7 bases, with 21 bases between them. The CDR3 is 15 residues long.

This clonotype came up many times. The chain uses TRBV20-1 and TRBJ2-7, with D uncertain. CDR3 length: 13 residues. CDR1 DFQATT and CDR2 SNEGSKA come from the germline V gene (reference sequence). V dropped 5 bases and J dropped 0 bases, with 11 bases sitting between them. CDR3 region: CSARKESSYEQYF. The CDR3 DNA reads TGCAGTGCTCGTAAGGAGAGCTCCTACGAGCAGTACTTC.

The chain has TRBV12-3 or TRBV12-4 and TRBJ2-1, with 9 bases identical to TRBD2. The CDR3 runs to 15 residues. After removal of 5 bases from V and 4 bases from J, the junction contained 6 bases not matched to a gene. CDR3 amino acids: CASSRTSEEYNEQFF. The CDR3 DNA reads as TGTGCCAGCAGTCGGACTAGCGAAGAATACAATGAGCAGTTCTTC.

Ten or more counts support this clonotype. This sequence joins TRBV3-1 and TRBJ1-1; D gene ambiguous. Germline CDR1 is LGHDT and CDR2 is YNNKEL (reference sequence). The CDR3 length is 15 residues. The germline V and J ends were trimmed by 1 base and 7 bases, with 16 bases remaining between them. The CDR3 here is CASSQVGARLREAFF. The CDR3 coding sequence is TGTGCCAGCAGCCAAGTAGGAGCGAGGTTGCGTGAAGCTTTCTTT.

This clonotype was detected ten times or more. The V call is TRBV6-6, the J call TRBJ2-1, with D possibly being TRBD2 (6 bases). The germline CDR1 and CDR2 sequences are MNHNY and SVGAGI (reference sequence). V was pared by 2 bases and J by 9 bases, with 11 bases between. The CDR3 length is 13 residues. This CDR3 is CASSYGGSTEQFF. CDR3 sequence (DNA): TGTGCCAGCAGTTACGGAGGGTCTACTGAGCAGTTCTTC.

The sample holds a few counts of this clonotype. J is TRBJ1-2 and V is TRBV7-8; D remains ambiguous. The germline V and J ends were trimmed by 5 bases and 5 bases, with 18 bases remaining between them. Germline V gives CDR1 SGHVS, CDR2 FQNEAQ. The CDR3 spans 15 residues. The CDR3 spells CASSPGRDPGYGYTF. The DNA of the CDR3 is TGTGCCAGCAGCCCCGGACGAGACCCGGGGTATGGCTACACCTTC.

The chain couples TRBV6-2 or TRBV6-3 to TRBJ2-7; D uncertain. The CDR3 extends over 13 amino acids. Germline CDR1 reads MNHEY; CDR2 reads SVGEGT. V lost 7 bases and J lost 2, with 12 bases in between. CDR3 in DNA: TGTGCCAGCAACCCGTCCAGGCCCTACGAGCAGTACTTC. Its translation is CASNPSRPYEQYF.

J is TRBJ1-6 and V is TRBV28; D is possibly TRBD1 (6 bases). Germline V CDR1 and CDR2: MDHEN, SYDVKM. This CDR3 is built from 15 residues. V lost 10 bases, J lost 7 bases, and 20 bases lay in between. The CDR3 spells CATLRTGAGNSPLHF. The CDR3 nucleotides read TGTGCCACCTTACGGACGGGGGCAGGCAATTCACCCCTCCACTTT.

The CDR3 loop is CASSYSSTRGWRNEQFF. The DNA of the CDR3 is TGTGCCAGCAGTTACTCGAGTACGAGGGGTTGGCGGAATGAGCAGTTCTTC. The gene calls are TRBV6-2 or TRBV6-3 and TRBJ2-1; D is perhaps TRBD1 or TRBD2 (5 bases each). V lost 0 bases and J 7 bases, leaving 19 bases between the germline ends. The CDR3 sequence is 17 residues long. Germline V gene lookup returns CDR1 MNHEY and CDR2 SVGEGT.

At least ten counts were recorded for this clonotype. The chain couples TRBV7-9 to TRBJ2-5; D is possibly TRBD1 (6 bases). Germline lookup yields CDR1 SEHNR and CDR2 FQNEAQ (reference sequence). V lost 5 bases and J lost 2, with 9 bases in between. The CDR3 sequence is 13 residues long. In DNA, the CDR3 is TGTGCCAGCAGCCAGACAGGTCAAGAGACCCAGTACTTC. This encodes CASSQTGQETQYF.